These T cell receptor beta chains were read from a single sample in a study of human T cells and chemical hapten exposure. TCRdb re-called the RACE reads with MiXCR, one entry per CDR3 protein. The profile shows 65,000 to 85,000 distinct CDR3 sequences, 10% of them singletons. The material was whole blood, obtained in connection with sensitization to the hapten diphenylcyclopropenone (DPC). The receptor source for this set is a woman between 45 and 65 years old with alopecia areata. Some clones in this sample may be carry-over from other donors' samples. Each CDR3 is given with its conserved first and last residue. A D gene is named only where the DNA matches it firmly. Where a row states a size, it is once, few, many or the class of an expanded clone; other rows omit it.

TGTGCCAGCTCGCCCCGGACAGGAGGAAACACCATATATTTT,CASSPRTGGNTIYF,few,TRBD1,TRBJ1-3,TRBV18
TGTGCCAGCAGCGTAGAACAGGGTGCAGATACGCAGTATTTT,CASSVEQGADTQYF,NA,NA,TRBJ2-3,TRBV9
TGTGCCAGCGGGGTTTACGGCGGGAGTGCCTACGAGCAGTACTTC,CASGVYGGSAYEQYF,NA,TRBD2,TRBJ2-7,TRBV4-2
TGTGCCAGCAGCTTAACATCCGTCACTGAAGCTTTCTTT,CASSLTSVTEAFF,many,NA,TRBJ1-1,TRBV7-3
TGTGCCAGCAGCCCGCAAGCGGGGACGAGCACAGATACGCAGTATTTT,CASSPQAGTSTDTQYF,few,TRBD2,TRBJ2-3,TRBV7-8
TGCAGCGAGGGGGAGCAAGAGACCCAGTACTTC,CSEGEQETQYF,few,NA,TRBJ2-5,TRBV29-1
TGTGCCTCCAACTACGGGATGCCGCCGGCACCCCTCCACTTT,CASNYGMPPAPLHF,few,NA,TRBJ1-6,TRBV30
TGTGCCAGCAGTTTCGCACCAGATAATTCACCCCTCCACTTT,CASSFAPDNSPLHF,NA,NA,TRBJ1-6,TRBV12-3/TRBV12-4
TGTGCCAGCTCACCCGAAGCGGCTCGTAGCACAGATACGCAGTATTTT,CASSPEAARSTDTQYF,few,NA,TRBJ2-3,TRBV18
TGTGCCAGCAGCTTCCCGGGACTAGCGGCGTCTGGGACCAACGTCCTGACTTTC,CASSFPGLAASGTNVLTF,NA,TRBD2,TRBJ2-6,TRBV5-4
TGTGCCAGCAGCTTCGGGACAGTACGATACAATGAGCAGTTCTTC,CASSFGTVRYNEQFF,NA,TRBD1,TRBJ2-1,TRBV7-6
TGTGCCAGCAGCTTTAAAGGGAATTATCAGCCCCAGCATTTT,CASSFKGNYQPQHF,NA,NA,TRBJ1-5,TRBV5-8
TGTGCCAGCAGCCTAGCCCCCGGACTAGCAGACGAGCAGTACTTC,CASSLAPGLADEQYF,few,TRBD2,TRBJ2-7,TRBV6-5
TGTGCCAGCTCACCCTCTGGGGCCAACGTCCTGACTTTC,CASSPSGANVLTF,many,NA,TRBJ2-6,TRBV18
TGTGCCAGTAGTATCCCGGGGGCGGCGGGCTACACCTTC,CASSIPGAAGYTF,few,NA,TRBJ1-2,TRBV19
TGTGCCTGGAGTGTCGGTGGGTACAATGAGCAGTTCTTC,CAWSVGGYNEQFF,few,NA,TRBJ2-1,TRBV30
TGTGCCAGCAGCAGACTTGGGAGGTCAGATACGCAGTATTTT,CASSRLGRSDTQYF,few,NA,TRBJ2-3,TRBV6-2/TRBV6-3
TGTGCCAGCATCCTAGCTGGCTCTGGGGCCAACGTCCTGACTTTC,CASILAGSGANVLTF,NA,NA,TRBJ2-6,TRBV6-2/TRBV6-3
TGCAGTGCCCCGGGACAGGGCGTGAGGGGCTACACCTTC,CSAPGQGVRGYTF,NA,TRBD1,TRBJ1-2,TRBV20-1
TGTGTCGGGACCGTCAAAAACATTCAGTACTTC,CVGTVKNIQYF,NA,NA,TRBJ2-4,TRBV30
TGTGCCAGCAGCTTAGGAGGGGGATCAGATACGCAGTATTTT,CASSLGGGSDTQYF,many,NA,TRBJ2-3,TRBV7-9
TGTGCCAGCAGCTCTCCTCTTCGCACAGATACGCAGTATTTT,CASSSPLRTDTQYF,NA,NA,TRBJ2-3,TRBV7-6
TGCGCCAGCAGTAAAGACACGAACACTGAAGCTTTCTTT,CASSKDTNTEAFF,NA,NA,TRBJ1-1,TRBV5-1
TGTGCCAGCAGGCCGGGGCCCGGGGAGCTGTTTTTT,CASRPGPGELFF,few,NA,TRBJ2-2,TRBV6-2/TRBV6-3
TGTGCCGGAGGGCCCCCGACAGGGGACAATCAGCCCCAGCATTTT,CAGGPPTGDNQPQHF,NA,TRBD1,TRBJ1-5,TRBV28
TGTGCCAGCAGCTTGGACAGAACTAGCACAGATACGCAGTATTTT,CASSLDRTSTDTQYF,many,NA,TRBJ2-3,TRBV7-2
TGCAGCGTTAGGGAGGGTGGCAACTCTGGGGCCAACGTCCTGACTTTC,CSVREGGNSGANVLTF,NA,TRBD2,TRBJ2-6,TRBV29-1
TGCAGTGCCCGGGGGCGACTAGCGGGAGACACCGGGGAGCTGTTTTTT,CSARGRLAGDTGELFF,few,TRBD2,TRBJ2-2,TRBV20-1
TGCGCCAGCAGCTTGGCCAGTCCCAGCAGGGAGACCCAGTACTTC,CASSLASPSRETQYF,NA,NA,TRBJ2-5,TRBV5-1
TGCAGCGCCCACAACGGGGGGCCGCCCTACGAGCAGTACTTC,CSAHNGGPPYEQYF,NA,NA,TRBJ2-7,TRBV29-1
TGTGCCAGCAGCCCCCTAGCGGGAGAAATAGAGACCCAGTACTTC,CASSPLAGEIETQYF,many,TRBD2,TRBJ2-5,TRBV7-2
TGTGCCAGCAGTTTAAGCCAGCCCCTTGGCTACACCTTC,CASSLSQPLGYTF,few,NA,TRBJ1-2,TRBV28
TGCAGCGTTGTGGGGGGAGCTGAGCAGTTCTTC,CSVVGGAEQFF,many,NA,TRBJ2-1,TRBV29-1
TGTGCCAGCAGCTCCTCGGACAGGATGAACACTGAAGCTTTCTTT,CASSSSDRMNTEAFF,NA,TRBD1,TRBJ1-1,TRBV11-2
TGCGCCAGCAGCTTACAGGAGGGCAATTCACCCCTCCACTTT,CASSLQEGNSPLHF,NA,NA,TRBJ1-6,TRBV5-1
TGTGCCATCAGTGAGTACACTGAAGCTTTCTTT,CAISEYTEAFF,few,NA,TRBJ1-1,TRBV10-3
TGTGCCAGCAGCCTTGGTTTGAGCGGGAGTATCTACGAGCAGTACTTC,CASSLGLSGSIYEQYF,few,TRBD2,TRBJ2-7,TRBV7-2
TGTGCCAGCAGCTTGAGGGACGGATACAATGAGCAGTTCTTC,CASSLRDGYNEQFF,NA,NA,TRBJ2-1,TRBV5-4
TGTGCCAGCAGTGGATGGATTCGGGAACAGCCCCAGCATTTT,CASSGWIREQPQHF,NA,NA,TRBJ1-5,TRBV6-2/TRBV6-3
TGCGCCAGCAGACGGACGGACGGTTCTGGAAACACCATATATTTT,CASRRTDGSGNTIYF,NA,NA,TRBJ1-3,TRBV5-1
TGCAGTGCTAGAGATCCCCCGGGTGCTTTCTTT,CSARDPPGAFF,many,NA,TRBJ1-1,TRBV20-1
TGCAGCGGTGGGACAGGGATCGAGCAGTACTTC,CSGGTGIEQYF,few,TRBD1,TRBJ2-7,TRBV29-1
TGTGCCAGCAGCTTTCGGACGAACACCGGGGAGCTGTTTTTT,CASSFRTNTGELFF,NA,NA,TRBJ2-2,TRBV11-3
TGCAGTGCTAGAGAAGCGGGGGCTTATGGCTACACCTTC,CSAREAGAYGYTF,NA,NA,TRBJ1-2,TRBV20-1
TGCAGCGTCGCTCACGATACGCAGTATTTT,CSVAHDTQYF,few,NA,TRBJ2-3,TRBV29-1
TGTGCCAGCAGCTTCTTCCTAGCGGGAGGGTCCGACAATGAGCAGTTCTTC,CASSFFLAGGSDNEQFF,few,TRBD2,TRBJ2-1,TRBV11-2
TGCAGTGCTAGAGGTTTTGGTATGAACACTGAAGCTTTCTTT,CSARGFGMNTEAFF,many,NA,TRBJ1-1,TRBV20-1
TGTGCCAGCAGCTTGGACAGGGGAATTAATGGCTACACCTTC,CASSLDRGINGYTF,few,TRBD1,TRBJ1-2,TRBV7-2
TGCAGTGCCAGACAGGGGGCCGCGAACACCGGGGAGCTGTTTTTT,CSARQGAANTGELFF,few,TRBD1,TRBJ2-2,TRBV20-1